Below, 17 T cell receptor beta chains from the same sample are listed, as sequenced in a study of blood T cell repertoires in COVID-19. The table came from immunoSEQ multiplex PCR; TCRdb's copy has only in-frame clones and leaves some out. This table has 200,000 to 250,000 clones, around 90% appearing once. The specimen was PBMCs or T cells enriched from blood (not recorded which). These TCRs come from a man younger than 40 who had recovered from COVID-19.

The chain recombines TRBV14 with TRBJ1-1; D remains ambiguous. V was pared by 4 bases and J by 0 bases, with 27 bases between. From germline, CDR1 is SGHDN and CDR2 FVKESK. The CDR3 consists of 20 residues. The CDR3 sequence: CASSPLRSLLTEGVNTEAFF. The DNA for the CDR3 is TGTGCCAGCAGCCCCTTACGTTCACTACTTACAGAGGGTGTGAACACTGAAGCTTTCTTT.

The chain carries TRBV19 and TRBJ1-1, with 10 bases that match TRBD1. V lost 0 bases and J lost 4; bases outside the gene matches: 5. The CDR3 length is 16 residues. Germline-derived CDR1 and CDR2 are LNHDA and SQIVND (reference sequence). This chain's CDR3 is CASSIDGDRGGTEAFF. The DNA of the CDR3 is TGTGCCAGTAGTATAGATGGGGACAGGGGAGGCACTGAAGCTTTCTTT.

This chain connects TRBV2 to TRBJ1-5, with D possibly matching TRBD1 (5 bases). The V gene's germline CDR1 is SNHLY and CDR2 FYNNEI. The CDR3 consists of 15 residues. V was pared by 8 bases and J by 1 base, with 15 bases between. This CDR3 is CASALGRASNQPQHF. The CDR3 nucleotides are TGTGCCAGCGCTTTGGGCAGGGCAAGCAATCAGCCCCAGCATTTT.

CDR3 in amino acids: CASSQGPPGNTIYF. CDR3 DNA: TGCGCCAGCAGCCAGGGCCCACCTGGAAACACCATATATTTT. The chain uses TRBV4-1 and TRBJ1-3, with unresolved D. Germline V gene lookup returns CDR1 MGHRA and CDR2 YSYEKL. V was pared by 3 bases and J by 2 bases, with 8 bases between. The CDR3 has 14 amino acids.

The CDR3 bases are TGTGCCAGCAGCTTGAGGGACGTTGGACAGGGGCACACAGATACGCAGTATTTT. Amino acid sequence: CASSLRDVGQGHTDTQYF. V and J are TRBV11-2 and TRBJ2-3; 9 bases line up with TRBD1. Germline V gene data show CDR1 as SGHAT and CDR2 as FQNNGV. This CDR3 spans 18 amino acids. Unmatched junction bases numbered 12, after V lost 3 bases and J lost 2 bases.

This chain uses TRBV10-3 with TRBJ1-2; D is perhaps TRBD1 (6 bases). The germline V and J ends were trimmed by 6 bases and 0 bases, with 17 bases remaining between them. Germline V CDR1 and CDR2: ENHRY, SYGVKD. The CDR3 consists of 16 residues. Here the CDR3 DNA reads TGTGCCATCAGAGACCGGGACAAGGGAGCTAACTATGGCTACACCTTC. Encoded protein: CAIRDRDKGANYGYTF.

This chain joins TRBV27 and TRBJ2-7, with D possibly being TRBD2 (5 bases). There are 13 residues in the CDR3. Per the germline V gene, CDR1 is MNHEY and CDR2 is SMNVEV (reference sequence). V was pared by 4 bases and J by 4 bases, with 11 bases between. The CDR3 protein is CASSWLAGYEQYF. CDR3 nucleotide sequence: TGTGCCAGCAGTTGGCTAGCCGGTTACGAGCAGTACTTC.

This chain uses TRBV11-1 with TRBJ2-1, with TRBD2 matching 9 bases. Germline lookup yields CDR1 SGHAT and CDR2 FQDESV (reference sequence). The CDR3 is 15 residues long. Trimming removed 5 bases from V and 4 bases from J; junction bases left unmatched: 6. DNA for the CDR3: TGTGCCAGCAGCAACAGACTAGCGGAATACAATGAGCAGTTCTTC. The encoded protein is CASSNRLAEYNEQFF.

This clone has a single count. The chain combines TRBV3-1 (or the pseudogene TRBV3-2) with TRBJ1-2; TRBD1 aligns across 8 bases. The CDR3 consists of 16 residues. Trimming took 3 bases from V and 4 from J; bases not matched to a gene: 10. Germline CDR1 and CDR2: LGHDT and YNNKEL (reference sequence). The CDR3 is CASSQQPGQVVYGYTF. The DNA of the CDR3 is TGTGCCAGCAGCCAGCAACCGGGACAGGTAGTCTATGGCTACACCTTC.

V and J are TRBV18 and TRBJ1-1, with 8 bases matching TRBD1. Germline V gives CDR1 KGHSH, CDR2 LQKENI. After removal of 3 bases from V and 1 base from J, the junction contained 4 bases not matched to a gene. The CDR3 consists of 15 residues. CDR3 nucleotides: TGTGCCAGCTCACCGCGTGGGACAGGGAACACTGAAGCTTTCTTT. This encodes CASSPRGTGNTEAFF.

The CDR3 protein is CASSLDAGLTTNEKLFF. The CDR3 DNA follows: TGTGCCAGCAGCTTAGATGCAGGTTTGACAACTAATGAAAAACTGTTTTTT. J is TRBJ1-4 and V is TRBV7-9; D gene uncertain. The germline gives CDR1 SEHNR, CDR2 FQNEAQ (reference sequence). V was clipped by 1 base and J by 0 bases, with 12 bases between them. The CDR3 totals 17 residues.

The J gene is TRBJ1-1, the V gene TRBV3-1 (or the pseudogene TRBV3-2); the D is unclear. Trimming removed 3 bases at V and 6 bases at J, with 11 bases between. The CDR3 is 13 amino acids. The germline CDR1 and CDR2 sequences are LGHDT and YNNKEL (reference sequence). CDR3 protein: CASSQVRVAEAFF. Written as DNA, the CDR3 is TGTGCCAGCAGCCAGGTACGCGTCGCTGAAGCTTTCTTT.

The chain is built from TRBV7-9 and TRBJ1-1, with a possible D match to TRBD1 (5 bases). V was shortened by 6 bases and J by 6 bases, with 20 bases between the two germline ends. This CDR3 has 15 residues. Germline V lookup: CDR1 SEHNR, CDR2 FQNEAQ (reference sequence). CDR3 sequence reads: CASSSRGVSGSEAFF. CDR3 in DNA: TGTGCCAGCAGTTCTCGAGGGGTTAGCGGCTCTGAAGCTTTCTTT.

In DNA, the CDR3 is TGTGCCAGCAGCGTGGACAGGCCCACAGATACGCAGTATTTT. This gives the protein CASSVDRPTDTQYF. The rearrangement links TRBV9 to TRBJ2-3, with 7 bases fitting TRBD1. From germline, CDR1 is SGDLS and CDR2 YYNGEE. V lost 2 bases and J lost 2; bases outside the gene matches: 2. The CDR3 is made up of 14 amino acids.

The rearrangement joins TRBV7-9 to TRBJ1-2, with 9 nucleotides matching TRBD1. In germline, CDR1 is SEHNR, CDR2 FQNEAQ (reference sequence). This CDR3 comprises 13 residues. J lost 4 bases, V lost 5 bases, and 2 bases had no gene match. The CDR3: CASSQGQGYGYTF. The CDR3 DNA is TGTGCCAGCAGCCAGGGACAGGGCTATGGCTACACCTTC.

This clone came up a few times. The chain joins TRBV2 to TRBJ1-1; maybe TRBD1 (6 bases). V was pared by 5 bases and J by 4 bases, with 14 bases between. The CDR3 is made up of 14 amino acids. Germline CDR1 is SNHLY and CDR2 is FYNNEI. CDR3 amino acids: CASSKQGAPTEAFF. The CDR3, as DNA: TGTGCCAGCAGTAAACAGGGCGCCCCCACTGAAGCTTTCTTT.

The CDR3 spells CASSVGTGGGNTIYF. The CDR3 nucleotides read TGTGCCAGCAGCGTCGGGACAGGGGGGGGAAACACCATATATTTT. The genes are TRBV9 and TRBJ1-3, with 11 bases matching TRBD1. The CDR3 runs to 15 residues. Germline V gives CDR1 SGDLS, CDR2 YYNGEE. V lost 2 bases and J lost 4; bases outside the gene matches: 2. The variable domain in full, completed from reference TRBV9 and TRBJ1-3, reads DSGVTQTPKHLITATGQRVTLRCSPRSGDLSVYWYQQSLDQGLQFLIQYYNGEERAKGNILERFSAQQFPDLHSELNLSSLELGDSALYFCASSVGTGGGNTIYFGEGSWLTVV.